These 14 T cell receptor beta chains were all obtained from the same sample, sequenced in a study of immune cell composition in non-small cell lung cancer. Sequencing was performed with immunoSEQ multiplex PCR; in TCRdb, only in-frame clones are kept and a portion is missing. The sample records thousands of clones, 79% being singletons. Sequenced input: lung tumor tissue. These receptors all come from a human donor with non-small cell lung cancer.

This clone has only a few counts. This sequence joins TRBV4-3 and TRBJ1-1; D unresolved. This CDR3 contains 15 residues. Germline V gene data show CDR1 as LGHNA and CDR2 as YSLEER. Trimming shortened V by 1 base and J by 8 bases, and 17 bases separated the two germline ends. The CDR3 DNA reads as TGCGCCAGCAGCCAAGGGACCTTGGGAGGGAGGGAAGCTTTCTTT. Translating gives CASSQGTLGGREAFF.

This clone was detected a few times. The genes are TRBV19 and TRBJ1-2, with D unresolved. Germline V CDR1 and CDR2: LNHDA, SQIVND (reference sequence). Trimming removed 7 bases at V and 0 bases at J, with 15 bases between. The CDR3 totals 15 residues. The CDR3 loop is CASNSGAAANYGYTF. CDR3 coding DNA: TGTGCCAGTAACTCTGGCGCAGCGGCTAACTATGGCTACACCTTC. Drawing the rest from reference TRBV19 and TRBJ1-2, the complete variable domain is DGGITQSPKYLFRKEGQNVTLSCEQNLNHDAMYWYRQDPGQGLRLIYYSQIVNDFQKGDIAEGYSVSREKKESFPLTVTSAQKNPTAFYLCASNSGAAANYGYTFGSGTRLTVV.

This clone was picked up a small number of times. This chain joins TRBV5-4 and TRBJ2-3; a possible D gene is TRBD2 (6 bases). CDR3 length equals 17 residues. Germline CDR1 reads SGHNT; CDR2 reads YYREEE (reference sequence). Trimming removed 2 bases from V and 4 bases from J, with 20 bases in between. CDR3 nucleotides: TGTGCCAGCAGCTTCCCCGGGACGCGGCGGGGAGCAGATACGCAGTATTTT. It codes for CASSFPGTRRGADTQYF.

In DNA, the CDR3 is TGTGCCAGCTCCCTAATGGCGGGGGGCCCCTCCTACGAGCAGTACTTC. Translation gives CASSLMAGGPSYEQYF. The chain carries TRBV18 and TRBJ2-7; 8 bases are shared with TRBD2. The germline V gene encodes CDR1 KGHSH and CDR2 LQKENI. Trimming at V came to 6 bases and at J to 0 bases, leaving 10 bases not matched to a gene. The CDR3 has 16 residues.

The CDR3 DNA reads as TGTGCCAGCCAAATTAACGGTCGGTCTAATGAAAAACTGTTTTTT. This encodes CASQINGRSNEKLFF. The chain links TRBV18 to TRBJ1-4, with D unclear. Germline values: CDR1 KGHSH, CDR2 LQKENI. Trimming stripped 8 bases from V and 3 bases from J, with 16 bases between. The CDR3 consists of 15 residues.

The chain combines TRBV5-1 with TRBJ1-1; maybe TRBD1 (6 bases). Trimming left V 0 bases short and J 0 bases short, with 15 bases between. From germline, CDR1 is SGHRS and CDR2 YFSETQ. The CDR3 spans 17 residues. The CDR3 loop is CASSLGSGGDLNTEAFF. CDR3 nucleotide sequence: TGCGCCAGCAGCTTGGGGTCTGGGGGCGACCTGAACACTGAAGCTTTCTTT.

The chain couples TRBV6-5 to TRBJ2-5, with D unresolved. This CDR3 region has 14 residues. Trimming removed 6 bases at V and 2 bases at J, with 13 bases between. The germline V gene has CDR1 MNHEY and CDR2 SVGAGI. CDR3 nucleotide sequence: TGTGCCAGCAGCCTACAGAGATGGCAAGAGACCCAGTACTTC. Its translation is CASSLQRWQETQYF.

A single count supports this clone. V is TRBV9 and J is TRBJ1-1, with 10 bases lining up with TRBD1. Germline CDR1 SGDLS, CDR2 YYNGEE. Trimming removed 4 bases from V and 11 bases from J; junction bases left unmatched: 5. The CDR3 covers 12 residues. For the CDR3, the DNA is TGTGCCAGCAGCTCGACAGGGGGCCTGGCTTTCTTT. The encoded protein is CASSSTGGLAFF.

The V call is TRBV25-1, the J call TRBJ2-1; 11 bases line up with TRBD2. The CDR3 is 15 residues long. V dropped 9 bases and J dropped 4; count of bases not matched to a gene: 8. Germline CDR1 MGHDK, CDR2 SYGVNS. The CDR3 DNA is TGTGCCAGTGGGCGGACTAGCGGGTTGTACAATGAGCAGTTCTTC. This gives the protein CASGRTSGLYNEQFF.

The CDR3: CAISEGGVRSYNSPLHF. CDR3 DNA sequence: TGTGCCATCAGTGAGGGCGGTGTGAGGTCCTATAATTCACCCCTCCACTTT. The rearrangement links TRBV10-3 to TRBJ1-6, with D hard to call. Germline CDR1 and CDR2: ENHRY and SYGVKD. The V end lost 2 bases, the J end lost 1 base, and 12 bases lay between the germline ends. This CDR3 contains 17 residues.

The chain is built from TRBV7-2 and TRBJ2-5, with TRBD2 matching over 10 bases. CDR1 is SGHTA, CDR2 FQGNSA, per germline. CDR3 length: 14 residues. The junction had 8 bases not matched to a gene; V was cut back by 6 bases and J by 7 bases. CDR3 bases: TGTGCCAGCAGTCCAATCCCTAGCGGGGGGACCCAGTACTTC. This codes for CASSPIPSGGTQYF.

V gene TRBV7-2 combines with J gene TRBJ2-5; D gene unclear. The germline gives CDR1 SGHTA, CDR2 FQGNSA. The CDR3 is 12 amino acids. V lost 5 bases and J lost 7, with 11 bases in between. The CDR3 reads CASSPLPGTQYF. CDR3 nucleotides: TGTGCCAGCAGCCCCCTGCCCGGGACCCAGTACTTC.

The CDR3 DNA reads TGTGCCAGCAGCTACGCCGGGACACTCTCCTACGAGCAGTACTTC. Translated: CASSYAGTLSYEQYF. V and J are TRBV7-2 and TRBJ2-7; D possibly corresponds to TRBD1 (6 bases). CDR3 length: 15 residues. V was clipped by 4 bases and J by 0 bases, with 13 bases between them. CDR1 and CDR2 from the germline V gene are SGHTA and FQGNSA.

The chain employs TRBV7-2 and TRBJ1-2, with TRBD1 matching 7 bases. Germline trimming cut 5 bases from V and 2 bases from J; bases unmatched to any gene: 8. The CDR3 length is 15 residues. Germline V gene data show CDR1 as SGHTA and CDR2 as FQGNSA. The CDR3 DNA reads TGTGCCAGCAGCCTAGGACAGGCTCAGAACTATGGCTACACCTTC. This sequence encodes CASSLGQAQNYGYTF.